This T cell receptor beta chain was obtained from a study of blood T cell repertoires in COVID-19. Overall study context: In each case, the material was cDNA or gDNA derived from T cells, B-cell-depleted T cells, or PBMCs.

This CDR3 has 14 amino acids. The table came from immunoSEQ multiplex PCR; TCRdb's copy has only in-frame clones and leaves some out. The sample carries some 200,000 clones, roughly four fifths recorded once. The gene calls are TRBV21-1 and TRBJ2-7; the table names TRBD1, a call not compared with the DNA. TRBV21-1 is recorded as a pseudogene. Sequences were obtained from peripheral blood. This receptor was obtained from a man aged 30 to 45 with active or convalescent COVID-19. The CDR3 is CASSKTGTAYEQYV. The CDR3 DNA follows: TGTGCCAGCAGCAAAACCGGGACAGCCTACGAGCAGTACGTC.